The clone carrying this TCR beta chain was detected many times. The antigen remains undetermined. CDR3 size: 16 residues. V lost 0 bases to trimming and J lost 3 bases, with 15 bases between them. Germline CDR1 SGHDT, CDR2 YYEEEE. Original processing notes: Construction of a distant-metastasis classifier for papillary thyroid cancer relied on CDR3 differences across clinicopathological groups. TCRdb reprocessed the PCR reads using MiXCR. The V and J calls, along with clone size, are taken from TCRdb and not from the paper's own processing. The table lists tens of thousands of clones, about 16% of them singletons. This sample was included in a study of metastatic and nonmetastatic thyroid tumors. General study points: TCR beta diversity was reportedly significantly higher in malignant thyroid tumors than benign nodules, in blood and tumor.

Not a single patient had been given any form of treatment at any point before undergoing thyroid surgery. The sequence came from a male donor with papillary thyroid cancer or a benign thyroid nodule (not recorded which). Some clones in this sample may be carry-over from other donors' samples. J is TRBJ1-2 and V is TRBV5-6; D is possibly TRBD1 (6 bases). The sequenced material came from blood. In DNA, the CDR3 is TGTGCCAGCAGCTTGGCCCCACAGGGCAATTACTATGGCTACACCTTC. It translates to CASSLAPQGNYYGYTF.